This entry lists 29 T cell receptor beta chains sequenced from one sample in a study of blood T cell repertoires in COVID-19. Generated by immunoSEQ multiplex PCR, the TCRdb table keeps only in-frame clones and is missing some. There are approximately 210,000 clones in the sample; roughly 83% occur only once, and about 2.5% lies in the top ten. The sequenced sample was peripheral blood. The receptors here all came from a woman between 65 and 79 years old with active or convalescent COVID-19.

This rearrangement joins TRBV5-6 to TRBJ1-2, with TRBD1 identical over 8 bases. From germline, CDR1 is SGHDT and CDR2 YYEEEE. Trimming at V came to 4 bases and at J to 4 bases, leaving 6 bases not matched to a gene. This CDR3 is 14 amino acids long. The CDR3 DNA reads TGTGCCAGCAGCCGGGACAGGAAGTCCTATGGCTACACCTTC. It specifies CASSRDRKSYGYTF.

This chain uses TRBV30 with TRBJ1-2; TRBD1 agrees at 8 bases. V was pared by 8 bases and J by 7 bases, with 6 bases of the junction left unmatched. The CDR3 sequence is 11 residues long. Germline CDR1 and CDR2: GTSNPN and SVGIG (reference sequence). This CDR3 reads CALQGTGGYTF. The DNA for the CDR3 is TGTGCCCTACAGGGGACAGGTGGCTACACCTTC.

J is TRBJ2-7 and V is TRBV7-9; TRBD2 might be the D (6 bases). Trimming stripped 3 bases from V and 1 base from J, with 13 bases between. The length of the CDR3 is 15 residues. Germline-derived CDR1 and CDR2 are SEHNR and FQNEAQ (reference sequence). Here the CDR3 reads CASSFWGRRSYEQYF. The CDR3 region has the DNA TGTGCCAGCAGCTTTTGGGGGAGGAGATCCTACGAGCAGTACTTC.

The gene calls are TRBV12-3 or TRBV12-4 and TRBJ2-5; D ambiguous. V lost 5 bases and J lost 4, with 8 bases in between. CDR3 length equals 12 residues. The CDR3 spells CASSQMRETQYF. The CDR3 DNA reads as TGTGCCAGCAGTCAAATGAGAGAGACCCAGTACTTC.

V gene TRBV30 combines with J gene TRBJ1-1; no definite D call. CDR1 and CDR2 (germline): GTSNPN, SVGIG (reference sequence). The V gene lost 0 bases and the J gene lost 1 base, with 6 bases spanning the gap. The CDR3 consists of 13 residues. Here the CDR3 DNA reads TGTGCCTGGAGTGTACAGCAGAACACTGAAGCTTTCTTT. Translation gives CAWSVQQNTEAFF.

This chain connects TRBV28 to TRBJ1-2, with D possibly TRBD1 on 5 matching bases. CDR1 MDHEN and CDR2 SYDVKM come from the germline V gene. The CDR3 runs 13 residues. V lost 10 bases and J 3 bases, leaving 15 bases between the germline ends. CDR3 sequence (DNA): TGTGCCATTCTATCGGGGGTACACTATGGCTACACCTTC. Protein: CAILSGVHYGYTF.

This chain links TRBV30 with TRBJ1-6, with D perhaps matching TRBD1 (6 bases). Trimming took 0 bases from V and 15 from J, leaving 12 bases between them. CDR1 is GTSNPN and CDR2 is SVGIG in the germline V gene (reference sequence). The CDR3 has 12 amino acids. CDR3 DNA sequence: TGTGCCTGGAGTGTACAGGGCCTCTACCTCCACTTT. Its translation: CAWSVQGLYLHF.

This chain connects TRBV2 to TRBJ1-2; 7 bases are shared with TRBD1. Germline V CDR1 and CDR2: SNHLY, FYNNEI. Trimming cost V 3 bases and J 7 bases; bases outside gene matches: 8. This CDR3 spans 14 amino acids. CDR3 protein: CASSDNRQGLGYTF. DNA of the CDR3: TGTGCCAGCAGTGACAATAGACAGGGTCTTGGCTACACCTTC.

The V and J genes are TRBV4-1 and TRBJ2-7, with 11 bases fitting TRBD2. The CDR3 sequence is 16 residues long. V gave up 3 bases and J gave up 6 bases; unmatched junction bases: 10. The germline V gene encodes CDR1 MGHRA and CDR2 YSYEKL. In DNA, the CDR3 is TGCGCCAGCAGCCACAAACCCGGCGGACTAGCGGGCGAGCAGTACTTC. Encoded protein: CASSHKPGGLAGEQYF.

This clone has a handful of counts. This sequence joins TRBV2 and TRBJ2-1; 15 bases fit TRBD2. Germline CDR1 SNHLY, CDR2 FYNNEI. The CDR3 loop spans 20 amino acids. V lost 6 bases to trimming and J lost 4 bases; unmatched junction nucleotides: 16. Here the CDR3 DNA reads TGTGCCAGCAGCTTCCTTCCTCCGGGACTAGCGGGAGGCCAATACAATGAGCAGTTCTTC. Translated: CASSFLPPGLAGGQYNEQFF. The whole variable domain, filled in from reference TRBV2 and TRBJ2-1, reads EPEVTQTPSHQVTQMGQEVILRCVPISNHLYFYWYRQILGQKVEFLVSFYNNEISEKSEIFDDQFSVERPDGSNFTLKIRSTKLEDSAMYFCASSFLPPGLAGGQYNEQFFGPGTRLTVL.

The rearrangement joins TRBV11-2 to TRBJ2-3; TRBD2 might be the D (5 bases). V was trimmed by 4 bases and J by 0 bases, leaving 17 bases between them. The germline gives CDR1 SGHAT, CDR2 FQNNGV. The CDR3 covers 17 residues. The CDR3 DNA is TGTGCCAGCAGCTCCGGCGGAGGATTCACTAGCACAGATACGCAGTATTTT. Residues: CASSSGGGFTSTDTQYF.

The V and J genes are TRBV7-2 and TRBJ2-5; 8 bases agree with TRBD2. J was trimmed by 6 bases and V by 2 bases; bases with no gene match: 14. Germline V gene sequence: CDR1 SGHTA, CDR2 FQGNSA. The CDR3 contains 17 residues. The CDR3 region has the DNA TGTGCCAGCAGCTTACTCGGGGGGGCTGACGGAAGGAAGACCCAGTACTTC. Amino acid sequence: CASSLLGGADGRKTQYF.

The chain recombines TRBV7-7 with TRBJ2-4; 9 nucleotides align to TRBD1. This CDR3 spans 13 amino acids. The germline V gene has CDR1 SSHAT and CDR2 FNYEAQ (reference sequence). V shed 4 bases, J shed 7 bases, and the junction held 2 bases outside the gene matches. The chain's CDR3 is CASSSDRGNIQYF. CDR3 sequence (DNA): TGTGCCAGCAGCTCAGACAGGGGGAACATTCAGTACTTC.

V is TRBV19 and J is TRBJ1-1, with 7 bases matching TRBD1. This CDR3 region has 18 residues. The junction had 20 bases not matched to a gene; V was cut back by 6 bases and J by 4 bases. In germline, CDR1 is LNHDA, CDR2 SQIVND (reference sequence). The CDR3 DNA reads as TGTGCCAGTAGAACCCCGCGACAGGGAGAAGGGGTGGGCACTGAAGCTTTCTTT. It specifies CASRTPRQGEGVGTEAFF.

The chain couples TRBV7-2 to TRBJ1-2; 7 bases are shared with TRBD1. The CDR3 covers 16 residues. J lost 0 bases, V lost 2 bases, and 6 bases had no gene match. The germline CDR1 and CDR2 sequences are SGHTA and FQGNSA. The CDR3 DNA reads as TGTGCCAGCAGCTTACAGCCCCAGGGGGCTAACTATGGCTACACCTTC. The encoded protein is CASSLQPQGANYGYTF.

The gene calls are TRBV19 and TRBJ1-1; D unclear. Germline lookup yields CDR1 LNHDA and CDR2 SQIVND (reference sequence). V lost 6 bases, J lost 3 bases, and 11 bases lay in between. The CDR3 is 13 residues long. Here the CDR3 reads CASSSQRYTEAFF. DNA of the CDR3: TGTGCCAGTAGCTCCCAGAGGTACACTGAAGCTTTCTTT.

The sample holds one count of this clone. This chain joins TRBV20-1 and TRBJ2-7; D uncertain. This CDR3 has 11 amino acids. CDR1 and CDR2 from the germline V gene are DFQATT and SNEGSKA (reference sequence). Between the trimmed V and J ends, which lost 1 base and 6 bases, there was a span of 7 bases. CDR3 in amino acids: CSARVSAEQYF. In DNA form, the CDR3 reads TGCAGTGCTAGAGTTAGTGCCGAGCAGTACTTC.

The table lists this clone with a few counts. The rearrangement uses TRBV19 and TRBJ1-5; TRBD1 might be the D (5 bases). The V end lost 6 bases, the J end lost 5 bases, and 14 bases lay between the germline ends. This CDR3 is 14 amino acids long. Per the germline V gene, CDR1 is LNHDA and CDR2 is SQIVND (reference sequence). This chain's CDR3 is CASSLGGFDQPQHF. The CDR3 coding sequence is TGTGCCAGTAGCCTGGGGGGATTCGATCAGCCCCAGCATTTT.

The chain employs TRBV5-6 and TRBJ1-4, with TRBD1 matching over 8 bases. V was pared by 0 bases and J by 6 bases, with 4 bases of the junction left unmatched. This CDR3 has 15 residues. Germline V CDR1 and CDR2: SGHDT, YYEEEE. CDR3 in DNA: TGTGCCAGCAGCTTGGTAGGGACAGGCCATGAAAAACTGTTTTTT. This codes for CASSLVGTGHEKLFF. Filled out from reference TRBV5-6 and TRBJ1-4, the complete variable domain reads DAGVTQSPTHLIKTRGQQVTLRCSPKSGHDTVSWYQQALGQGPQFIFQYYEEEERQRGNFPDRFSGHQFPNYSSELNVNALLLGDSALYLCASSLVGTGHEKLFFGSGTQLSVL.

The chain has TRBV9 and TRBJ1-2; the D gene is possibly TRBD1 (5 bases). Trimming pared 2 bases from V and 6 bases from J, leaving 11 bases between. This CDR3 is 13 amino acids long. Germline V lookup: CDR1 SGDLS, CDR2 YYNGEE. The CDR3 spells CASSVPGRHGYTF. CDR3 DNA sequence: TGTGCCAGCAGCGTTCCAGGGCGGCATGGCTACACCTTC. Based on the CDR3 plus reference TRBV9 and TRBJ1-2, the full variable domain is DSGVTQTPKHLITATGQRVTLRCSPRSGDLSVYWYQQSLDQGLQFLIQYYNGEERAKGNILERFSAQQFPDLHSELNLSSLELGDSALYFCASSVPGRHGYTFGSGTRLTVV.

The gene calls are TRBV7-8 and TRBJ2-3; D ambiguous. The V and J ends lost 5 bases and 6 bases respectively, with 9 bases between them. Germline V gives CDR1 SGHVS, CDR2 FQNEAQ. The CDR3 spans 12 residues. CDR3 coding DNA: TGTGCCAGCAGCCCTACTAAGGATACGCAGTATTTT. Its protein is CASSPTKDTQYF.

In this sample, this clone turned up once. The gene calls are TRBV9 and TRBJ1-5; tentatively, D is TRBD1 (5 bases). Trimming took off 2 bases at V and 0 bases at J, with 6 bases between the two ends. CDR1 SGDLS and CDR2 YYNGEE come from the germline V gene. CDR3 size: 14 residues. Here the CDR3 DNA reads TGTGCCAGCAGCGTGACAGATAGCAATCAGCCCCAGCATTTT. Protein product: CASSVTDSNQPQHF.

This clone appeared a few times. The CDR3 reads CASSLGGGRAPGYEQYF. CDR3 nucleotide sequence: TGTGCCAGCAGCTTGGGGGGCGGGAGGGCCCCCGGGTACGAGCAGTACTTC. V and J are TRBV13 and TRBJ2-7, with 9 bases identical to TRBD2. Germline CDR1 and CDR2: PRHDT and FYEKMQ (reference sequence). Trimming removed 3 bases from V and 4 bases from J; junction bases left unmatched: 13. The CDR3 is made up of 17 amino acids.

The V gene is TRBV5-1, the J gene TRBJ2-1; D possibly corresponds to TRBD1 (5 bases). The V end was cut by 2 bases, the J end by 7 bases, with 10 bases between. Germline V gives CDR1 SGHRS, CDR2 YFSETQ. This CDR3 contains 13 residues. CDR3 sequence: CASSFDSTNEQFF. CDR3 in DNA: TGCGCCAGCAGCTTTGACAGCACGAATGAGCAGTTCTTC.

V and J are TRBV3-1 (or the pseudogene TRBV3-2) and TRBJ2-5, with a tentative D call TRBD1 (5 bases). This CDR3 has 13 residues. The germline gives CDR1 LGHDT, CDR2 YNNKEL (reference sequence). Trimming cost V 4 bases and J 3 bases, with 9 bases left between them. For the CDR3, the DNA is TGTGCCAGCAGCCGCGAAGGGGAAGAGACCCAGTACTTC. Protein product: CASSREGEETQYF.

A single count supports this clone. The V and J genes are TRBV11-2 and TRBJ1-2; 8 nucleotides line up with TRBD1. With 4 bases clipped from V and 8 bases from J, the junction kept 12 bases outside the gene matches. This CDR3 is built from 15 residues. Germline V lookup: CDR1 SGHAT, CDR2 FQNNGV. This CDR3 is CASSYRRDRSVGYTF. In DNA form, the CDR3 reads TGTGCCAGCAGCTACAGACGGGACAGGAGTGTCGGCTACACCTTC.

The V gene is TRBV30, the J gene TRBJ1-1; D not resolved. Germline assignment: CDR1 GTSNPN and CDR2 SVGIG (reference sequence). The CDR3 extends over 13 amino acids. Trimming shortened V by 5 bases and J by 8 bases, and 18 bases separated the two germline ends. The CDR3 reads CAWCSGPWKEAFF. The DNA of the CDR3 is TGTGCCTGGTGTTCGGGTCCTTGGAAAGAAGCTTTCTTT. The variable domain in full, with the rest retrieved from reference TRBV30 and TRBJ1-1, is SQTIHQWPATLVQPVGSPLSLECTVEGTSNPNLYWYRQAAGRGLQLLFYSVGIGQISSEVPQNLSASRPQDRQFILSSKKLLLSDSGFYLCAWCSGPWKEAFFGQGTRLTVV.

This clone occurred once. The chain carries TRBV7-2 and TRBJ2-1; 8 nucleotides agree with TRBD1. V gave up 5 bases and J gave up 7 bases; unmatched junction bases: 4. Germline V gene data show CDR1 as SGHTA and CDR2 as FQGNSA. The CDR3 is 13 residues long. The CDR3: CASSKDRGNEQFF. CDR3 nucleotides: TGTGCCAGCAGCAAAGACAGGGGTAATGAGCAGTTCTTC.

The count of this clone is one. The chain employs TRBV5-1 and TRBJ1-2, with 8 bases aligning to TRBD1. Germline assignment: CDR1 SGHRS and CDR2 YFSETQ. J lost 8 bases, V lost 7 bases, and 13 bases had no gene match. The CDR3 consists of 14 residues. CDR3 region: CASLLMPGGDGYTF. DNA of the CDR3: TGCGCCAGCCTCCTGATGCCAGGGGGCGACGGCTACACCTTC.